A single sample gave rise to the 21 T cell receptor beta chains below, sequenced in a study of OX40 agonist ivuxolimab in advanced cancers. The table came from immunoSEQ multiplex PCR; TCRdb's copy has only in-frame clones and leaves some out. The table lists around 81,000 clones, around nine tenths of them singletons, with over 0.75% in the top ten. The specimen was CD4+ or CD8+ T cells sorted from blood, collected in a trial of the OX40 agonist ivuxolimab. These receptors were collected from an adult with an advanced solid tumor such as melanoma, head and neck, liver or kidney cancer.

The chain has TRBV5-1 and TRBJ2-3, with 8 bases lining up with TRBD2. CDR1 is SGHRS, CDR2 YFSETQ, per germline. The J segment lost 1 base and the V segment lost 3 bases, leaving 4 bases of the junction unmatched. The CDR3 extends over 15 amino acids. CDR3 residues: CASSSREGGTDTQYF. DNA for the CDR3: TGCGCCAGCAGCTCCCGGGAGGGGGGCACAGATACGCAGTATTTT.

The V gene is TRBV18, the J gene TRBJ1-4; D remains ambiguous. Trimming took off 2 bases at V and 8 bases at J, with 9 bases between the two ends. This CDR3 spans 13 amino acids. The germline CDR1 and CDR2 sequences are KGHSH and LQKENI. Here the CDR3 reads CASSPGMQEKLFF. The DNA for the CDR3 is TGTGCCAGCTCACCAGGCATGCAGGAAAAACTGTTTTTT. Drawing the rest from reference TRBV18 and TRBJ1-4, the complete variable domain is NAGVMQNPRHLVRRRGQEARLRCSPMKGHSHVYWYRQLPEEGLKFMVYLQKENIIDESGMPKERFSAEFPKEGPSILRIQQVVRGDSAAYFCASSPGMQEKLFFGSGTQLSVL.

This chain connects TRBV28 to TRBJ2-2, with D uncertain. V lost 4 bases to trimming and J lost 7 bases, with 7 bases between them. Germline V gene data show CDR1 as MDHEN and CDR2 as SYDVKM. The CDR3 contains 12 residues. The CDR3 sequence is CASSSAIGELFF. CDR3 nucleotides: TGTGCCAGCAGTTCCGCAATCGGGGAGCTGTTTTTT. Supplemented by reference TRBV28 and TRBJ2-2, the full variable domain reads DVKVTQSSRYLVKRTGEKVFLECVQDMDHENMFWYRQDPGLGLRLIYFSYDVKMKEKGDIPEGYSVSREKKERFSLILESASTNQTSMYLCASSSAIGELFFGEGSRLTVL.

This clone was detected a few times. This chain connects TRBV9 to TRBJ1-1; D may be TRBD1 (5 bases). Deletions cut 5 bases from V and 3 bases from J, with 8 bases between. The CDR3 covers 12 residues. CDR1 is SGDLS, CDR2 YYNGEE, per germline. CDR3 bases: TGTGCCAGCAGGGGGCTGGACACTGAAGCTTTCTTT. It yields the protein CASRGLDTEAFF.

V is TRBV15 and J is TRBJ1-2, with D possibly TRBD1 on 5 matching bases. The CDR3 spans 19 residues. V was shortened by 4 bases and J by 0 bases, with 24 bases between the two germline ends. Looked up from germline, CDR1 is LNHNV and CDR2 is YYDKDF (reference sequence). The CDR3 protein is CATSNSVAFRERANYGYTF. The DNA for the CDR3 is TGTGCCACCAGCAATTCTGTTGCTTTCAGGGAACGTGCTAACTATGGCTACACCTTC. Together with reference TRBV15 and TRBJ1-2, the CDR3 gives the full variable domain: DAMVIQNPRYQVTQFGKPVTLSCSQTLNHNVMYWYQQKSSQAPKLLFHYYDKDFNNEADTPDNFQSRRPNTSFCFLDIRSPGLGDTAMYLCATSNSVAFRERANYGYTFGSGTRLTVV.

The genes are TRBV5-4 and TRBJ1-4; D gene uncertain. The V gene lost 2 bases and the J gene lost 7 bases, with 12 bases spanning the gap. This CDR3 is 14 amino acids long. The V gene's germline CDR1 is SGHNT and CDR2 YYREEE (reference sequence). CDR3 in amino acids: CASSLRAQSEKLFF. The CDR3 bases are TGTGCCAGCAGCTTACGGGCGCAAAGTGAAAAACTGTTTTTT.

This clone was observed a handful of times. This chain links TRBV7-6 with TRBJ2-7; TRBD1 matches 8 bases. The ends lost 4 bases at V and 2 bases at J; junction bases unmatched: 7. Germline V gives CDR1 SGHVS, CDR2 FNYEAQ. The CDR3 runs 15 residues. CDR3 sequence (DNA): TGTGCCAGCAGCTCTGCCGGGACAGGCGCCTACGAGCAGTACTTC. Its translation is CASSSAGTGAYEQYF.

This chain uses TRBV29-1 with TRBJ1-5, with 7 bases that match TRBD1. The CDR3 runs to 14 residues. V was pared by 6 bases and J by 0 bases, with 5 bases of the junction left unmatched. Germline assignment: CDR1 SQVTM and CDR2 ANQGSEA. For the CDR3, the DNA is TGCAGCGTAAAGGGACAGATTAGCAATCAGCCCCAGCATTTT. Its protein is CSVKGQISNQPQHF.

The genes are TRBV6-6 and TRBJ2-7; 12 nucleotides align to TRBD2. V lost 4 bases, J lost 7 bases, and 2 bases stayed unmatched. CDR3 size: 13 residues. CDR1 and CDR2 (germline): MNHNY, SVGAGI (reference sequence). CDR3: CASSSLAGGEQYF. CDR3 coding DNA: TGTGCCAGCAGTTCACTAGCGGGAGGAGAGCAGTACTTC.

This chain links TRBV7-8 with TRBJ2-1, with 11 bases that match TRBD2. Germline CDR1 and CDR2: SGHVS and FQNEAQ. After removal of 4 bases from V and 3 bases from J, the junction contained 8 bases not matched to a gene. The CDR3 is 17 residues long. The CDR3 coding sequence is TGTGCCAGCAGCTATCAGGGGGGGACTAGCGGCTACAATGAGCAGTTCTTC. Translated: CASSYQGGTSGYNEQFF.

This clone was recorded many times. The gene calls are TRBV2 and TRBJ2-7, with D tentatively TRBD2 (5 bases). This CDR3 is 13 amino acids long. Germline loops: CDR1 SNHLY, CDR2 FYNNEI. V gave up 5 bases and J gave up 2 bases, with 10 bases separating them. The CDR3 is CASSRESTYEQYF. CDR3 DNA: TGTGCCAGCAGTAGGGAGAGTACCTACGAGCAGTACTTC.

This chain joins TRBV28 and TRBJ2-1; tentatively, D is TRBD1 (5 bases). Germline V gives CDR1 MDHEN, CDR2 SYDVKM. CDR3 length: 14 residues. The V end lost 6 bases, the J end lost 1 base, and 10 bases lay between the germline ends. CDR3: CASSLRQSYNEQFF. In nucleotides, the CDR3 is TGTGCCAGCAGCTTGAGACAGTCCTACAATGAGCAGTTCTTC.

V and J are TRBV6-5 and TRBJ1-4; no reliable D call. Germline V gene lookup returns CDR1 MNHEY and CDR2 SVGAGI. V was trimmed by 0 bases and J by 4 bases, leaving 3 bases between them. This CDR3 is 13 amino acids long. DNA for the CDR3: TGTGCCAGCAGTTACTCGTTTAATGAAAAACTGTTTTTT. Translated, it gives CASSYSFNEKLFF.

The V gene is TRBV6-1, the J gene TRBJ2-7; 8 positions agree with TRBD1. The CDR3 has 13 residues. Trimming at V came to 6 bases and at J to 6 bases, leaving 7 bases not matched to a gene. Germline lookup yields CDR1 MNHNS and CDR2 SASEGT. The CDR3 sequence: CASRDRANSEQYF. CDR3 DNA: TGTGCCAGCAGGGACAGGGCAAATTCCGAGCAGTACTTC.

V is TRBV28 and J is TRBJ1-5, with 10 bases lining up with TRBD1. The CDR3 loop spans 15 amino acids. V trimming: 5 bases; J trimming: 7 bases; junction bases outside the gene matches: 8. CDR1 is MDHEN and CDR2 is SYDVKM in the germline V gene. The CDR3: CASSPLGQGDQPQHF. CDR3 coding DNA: TGTGCCAGCAGTCCCCTAGGACAGGGGGACCAGCCCCAGCATTTT.

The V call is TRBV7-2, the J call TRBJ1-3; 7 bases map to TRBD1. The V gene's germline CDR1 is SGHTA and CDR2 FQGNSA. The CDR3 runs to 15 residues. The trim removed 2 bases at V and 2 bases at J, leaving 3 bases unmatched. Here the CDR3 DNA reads TGTGCCAGCAGCTTACAGGGGACAGCTGGAAACACCATATATTTT. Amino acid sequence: CASSLQGTAGNTIYF.

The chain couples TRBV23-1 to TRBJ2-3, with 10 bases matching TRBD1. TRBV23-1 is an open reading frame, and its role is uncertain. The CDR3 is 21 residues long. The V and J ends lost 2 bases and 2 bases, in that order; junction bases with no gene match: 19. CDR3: CASSQGRGQGPLRRSTDTQYF. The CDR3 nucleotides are TGCGCCAGCAGTCAAGGCCGGGGACAGGGGCCGCTAAGAAGATCCACAGATACGCAGTATTTT.

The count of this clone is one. CDR3 nucleotides: TGTGCCAGTAGTATCAATTCTCGACAGGGTGGCGGGGCCAAAAACATTCAGTACTTC. Its protein is CASSINSRQGGGAKNIQYF. This sequence joins TRBV19 and TRBJ2-4, with 7 bases identical to TRBD1. With V trimmed by 3 bases and J by 1 base, 15 bases remained unmatched. Germline V gene sequence: CDR1 LNHDA, CDR2 SQIVND (reference sequence). This CDR3 has 19 residues.

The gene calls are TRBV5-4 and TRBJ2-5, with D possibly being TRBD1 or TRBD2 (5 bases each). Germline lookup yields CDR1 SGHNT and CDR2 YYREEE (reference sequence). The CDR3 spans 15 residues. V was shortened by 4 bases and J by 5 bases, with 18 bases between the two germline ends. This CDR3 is CASSPARGREETQYF. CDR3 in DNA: TGTGCCAGCAGCCCCGCGCGTGGCAGGGAGGAGACCCAGTACTTC.

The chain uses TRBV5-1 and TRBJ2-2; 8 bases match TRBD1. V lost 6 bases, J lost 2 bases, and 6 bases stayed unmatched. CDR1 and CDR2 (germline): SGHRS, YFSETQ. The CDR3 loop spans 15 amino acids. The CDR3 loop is CASIPDRGNTGELFF. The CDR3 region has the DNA TGCGCCAGCATTCCCGACAGGGGAAACACCGGGGAGCTGTTTTTT.

The CDR3 sequence is CASSLEAGTSNQPQHF. The CDR3 bases are TGTGCCAGCAGCTTAGAAGCAGGGACAAGCAATCAGCCCCAGCATTTT. V and J are TRBV7-8 and TRBJ1-5; D might be TRBD1 (6 bases). Trimming shortened V by 1 base and J by 1 base, and 11 bases separated the two germline ends. Germline V gives CDR1 SGHVS, CDR2 FQNEAQ. This CDR3 spans 16 amino acids.